This entry concerns a single T cell receptor (beta chain). Its antigen is still unknown. The germline gives CDR1 SGHDT, CDR2 YYEEEE. The CDR3 has 14 amino acids. The sample is drawn from a study of T cells expressing NK-cell markers. About the study: From sorted CD3+CD56+NKG2C+, CD3+CD56+NKG2C- and CD3+CD56-NKG2C+ T cells came the TCR beta repertoires.

UMIs were included in TCR beta cDNA generated by 5'RACE template switching. From the 5' RACE reads, TCRdb lists one entry per CDR3 protein and no DNA. The sample table sets out under 600,000 distinct CDR3 sequences. Notes on the study in general: In four donors, dominant clonotypes made up about 28.3-65% of CD3+CD56-NKG2C+ cells.

The chain uses TRBV5-6 and TRBJ2-1. Sequenced sample: blood T cells: a sorted CD56 or NKG2C T cell subset, CD4+ or CD8+ T cells, or bulk PBMC T cells (not recorded which). This sequence was found in a woman aged 50 to 60 in good health. CDR3: CASSLRLLADEQFF.